This is a list of T cell receptor beta chains from one sample in a study of T cells after yellow fever vaccination. TCRdb re-called the 5' RACE reads through MiXCR, storing one row per CDR3 protein. The data hold around 610,000 distinct CDR3 sequences, with roughly 13% observed a single time. Specimen: PBMCs, collected on the day of the yellow fever booster vaccination. Receptors were obtained from a man in his thirties or forties who received the YFV17D yellow fever vaccine. The conserved cysteine and the conserved F or W are not part of the CDR3 here.

length: 11
J: TRBJ1-5
V: TRBV30
CDR3: AWNSWLNQPQH

length: 11
J: TRBJ1-2
V: TRBV3-1
CDR3: ASSQNRRGGYT

length: 12
J: TRBJ2-7
V: TRBV20-1
CDR3: SASPLAGGREQY

length: 11
J: TRBJ2-3
V: TRBV20-1
CDR3: SARTTSEDTQY

length: 14
J: TRBJ2-7
V: TRBV6-5
CDR3: ASSYARLAGEYEQY

length: 12
J: TRBJ2-1
V: TRBV20-1
CDR3: SARSSGRMVEQF

length: 15
J: TRBJ2-1
V: TRBV12-3/TRBV12-4
CDR3: ASSLLASGRRYNEQF

length: 14
J: TRBJ2-7
V: TRBV20-1
CDR3: SARGTSGRSSYEQY

length: 11
J: TRBJ2-2
V: TRBV15
CDR3: ATSRDRTGELF

length: 11
J: TRBJ1-1
V: TRBV7-2
CDR3: ASSLRRNTEAF

length: 12
J: TRBJ2-1
V: TRBV20-1
CDR3: SAYDRGGVVEQF

length: 13
J: TRBJ2-7
V: TRBV27
CDR3: ASSSTSGAYYEQY

length: 12
J: TRBJ2-1
V: TRBV20-1
CDR3: SAATGVSYNEQF

length: 13
J: TRBJ2-7
V: TRBV9
CDR3: ASSPEAGATYEQY

length: 14
J: TRBJ2-1
V: TRBV5-1
CDR3: ASSGRQTSSYNEQF

length: 16
J: TRBJ2-7
V: TRBV4-3
CDR3: ASSQDHVGLAGLYEQY

length: 13
J: TRBJ2-7
V: TRBV5-6
CDR3: ASSYAGTGGYEQY

length: 12
J: TRBJ2-7
V: TRBV14
CDR3: ASSPLGRGNEQY

length: 14
J: TRBJ1-4
V: TRBV5-1
CDR3: ASSPEGVATNEKLF

length: 11
J: TRBJ2-7
V: TRBV5-1
CDR3: ASSLAGEVRQY

length: 13
J: TRBJ1-6
V: TRBV28
CDR3: ASSLLGNANSPLH

length: 9
J: TRBJ2-7
V: TRBV12-3/TRBV12-4
CDR3: ASSRMNEQY

length: 12
J: TRBJ2-5
V: TRBV19
CDR3: ASSTTTGEKTQY

length: 13
J: TRBJ2-1
V: TRBV15
CDR3: ATSRGGLGGNEQF

length: 12
J: TRBJ2-1
V: TRBV2
CDR3: ASSRETGGNEQF

length: 13
J: TRBJ1-2
V: TRBV3-1
CDR3: ASSQGVGTTYGYT

length: 11
J: TRBJ1-1
V: TRBV9
CDR3: ASTGQQNTEAF

length: 12
J: TRBJ2-4
V: TRBV12-3/TRBV12-4
CDR3: ASSIQGITSIQY

length: 10
J: TRBJ2-1
V: TRBV3-1
CDR3: ATTRGHNEQF

length: 11
J: TRBJ2-7
V: TRBV11-2
CDR3: ASSFKISYEQY

length: 11
J: TRBJ2-1
V: TRBV6-2/TRBV6-3
CDR3: ASSYGWTNEQF

length: 10
J: TRBJ2-2
V: TRBV30
CDR3: AWRAVTGELF

length: 11
J: TRBJ2-7
V: TRBV6-1
CDR3: ASGTSAAYEQY

length: 12
J: TRBJ2-7
V: TRBV12-3/TRBV12-4
CDR3: ASSITVGIDEQY

length: 11
J: TRBJ2-1
V: TRBV27
CDR3: ASSLSSLNEQF

length: 13
J: TRBJ2-7
V: TRBV3-1
CDR3: ASSQVGRDPYEQY

length: 11
J: TRBJ2-7
V: TRBV28
CDR3: ASSTRGQWEQY

length: 11
J: TRBJ2-7
V: TRBV20-1
CDR3: SARGQTYYEQY

length: 14
J: TRBJ2-2
V: TRBV5-1
CDR3: ASSRTGTSGTGELF

length: 12
J: TRBJ1-2
V: TRBV20-1
CDR3: SARDDRRGGGYT

length: 12
J: TRBJ2-7
V: TRBV19
CDR3: ASKAEDRGYEQY

length: 12
J: TRBJ2-3
V: TRBV25-1
CDR3: ASSVFSGTDTQY

length: 11
J: TRBJ2-3
V: TRBV12-3/TRBV12-4
CDR3: ASSFSLDTTQY

length: 14
J: TRBJ2-4
V: TRBV18
CDR3: ASSAAGGTRENIQY

length: 9
J: TRBJ2-7
V: TRBV6-5
CDR3: ATRALGEQY

length: 13
J: TRBJ1-2
V: TRBV28
CDR3: ASSPPGGVDYGYT

length: 11
J: TRBJ2-3
V: TRBV20-1
CDR3: SARNRVTDTQY

length: 11
J: TRBJ2-7
V: TRBV28
CDR3: ASSLLTAEGQY

length: 13
J: TRBJ2-1
V: TRBV7-8
CDR3: ASSLVLVAYNEQF

length: 12
J: TRBJ2-2
V: TRBV20-1
CDR3: SARTSGRTGELF

length: 12
J: TRBJ2-1
V: TRBV18
CDR3: ASSPVDRPNEQF

length: 13
J: TRBJ2-7
V: TRBV18
CDR3: ASSREQGIQNEQY

length: 13
J: TRBJ2-7
V: TRBV5-4
CDR3: ASSGGTSGLYEQY

length: 14
J: TRBJ1-4
V: TRBV27
CDR3: ASSLSPGRPSEKLF

length: 11
J: TRBJ2-7
V: TRBV29-1
CDR3: SVGEGSTYEQY

length: 13
J: TRBJ1-5
V: TRBV6-2/TRBV6-3
CDR3: ASRSYGSGAQPQH